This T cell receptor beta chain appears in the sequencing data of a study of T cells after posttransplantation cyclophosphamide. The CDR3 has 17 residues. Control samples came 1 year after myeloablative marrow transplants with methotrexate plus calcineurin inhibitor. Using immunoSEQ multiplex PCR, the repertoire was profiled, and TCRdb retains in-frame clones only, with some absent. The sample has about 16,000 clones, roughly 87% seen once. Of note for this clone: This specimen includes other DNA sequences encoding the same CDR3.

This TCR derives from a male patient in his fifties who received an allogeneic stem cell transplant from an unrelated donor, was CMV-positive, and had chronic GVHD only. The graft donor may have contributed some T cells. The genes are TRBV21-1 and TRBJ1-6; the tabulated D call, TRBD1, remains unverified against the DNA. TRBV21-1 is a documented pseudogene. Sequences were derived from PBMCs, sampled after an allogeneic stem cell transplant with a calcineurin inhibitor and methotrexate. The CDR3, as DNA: TGTGCCAGCAGCAAAGGAAAGGGGGCATCCTATAATTCCCCCCTCCACTTT. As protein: CASSKGKGASYNSPLHF.